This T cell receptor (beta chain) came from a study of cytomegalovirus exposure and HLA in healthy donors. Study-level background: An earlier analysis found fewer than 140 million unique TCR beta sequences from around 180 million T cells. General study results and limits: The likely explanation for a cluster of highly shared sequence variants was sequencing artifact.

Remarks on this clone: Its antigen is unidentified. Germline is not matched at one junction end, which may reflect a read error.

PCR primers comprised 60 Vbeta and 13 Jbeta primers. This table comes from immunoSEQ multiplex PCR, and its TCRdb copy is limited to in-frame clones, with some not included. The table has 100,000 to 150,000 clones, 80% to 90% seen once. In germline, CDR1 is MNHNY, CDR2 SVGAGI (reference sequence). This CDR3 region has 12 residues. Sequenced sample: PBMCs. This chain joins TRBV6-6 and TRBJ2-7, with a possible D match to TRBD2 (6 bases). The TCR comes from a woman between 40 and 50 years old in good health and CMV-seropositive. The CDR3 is CASSYSGGGDHF. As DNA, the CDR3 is TGTGCCAGCAGTTACTCGGGTGGAGGGGACCACTTC.